The sequence of this TCR beta chain was determined in a study of blood T cells in healthy people across ages. In its sample, this clonotype was seen a few times. In germline, CDR1 is LGHNA, CDR2 YNFKEQ. CDR3 length: 17 amino acids. The junction had 5 bases not matched to a gene; V was cut back by 1 base and J by 4 bases. Next came a second PCR, run for about 7 to 12 cycles, which used a sample-barcoded 5' primer along with a J-beta primer mix. TCRdb recomputed calls from the 5' RACE reads with MiXCR, one row per CDR3 protein. The data contain around 800,000 distinct CDR3 sequences, about 62% of them seen just once; the ten biggest clones take up roughly 25%.

The chain recombines TRBV4-2 with TRBJ2-1, with 12 bases identical to TRBD2. Source material: blood. This TCR came from a man aged 25-45 years in good health. CDR3 DNA sequence: TGTGCCAGCAGCCAAGGCACTCTAGCGGGGGGGTACAATGAGCAGTTCTTC. It encodes CASSQGTLAGGYNEQFF.